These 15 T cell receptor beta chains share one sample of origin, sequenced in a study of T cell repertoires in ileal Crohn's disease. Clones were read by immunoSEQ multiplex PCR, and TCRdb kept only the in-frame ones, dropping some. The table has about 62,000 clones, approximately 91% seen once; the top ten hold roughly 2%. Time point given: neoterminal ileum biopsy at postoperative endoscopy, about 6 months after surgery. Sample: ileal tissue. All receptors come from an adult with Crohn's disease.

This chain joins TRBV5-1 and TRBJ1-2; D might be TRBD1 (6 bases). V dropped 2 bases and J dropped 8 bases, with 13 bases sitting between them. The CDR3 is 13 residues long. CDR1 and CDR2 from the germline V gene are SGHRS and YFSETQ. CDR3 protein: CASSLGQPFGYTF. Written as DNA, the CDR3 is TGCGCCAGCAGCTTAGGACAGCCTTTCGGCTACACCTTC.

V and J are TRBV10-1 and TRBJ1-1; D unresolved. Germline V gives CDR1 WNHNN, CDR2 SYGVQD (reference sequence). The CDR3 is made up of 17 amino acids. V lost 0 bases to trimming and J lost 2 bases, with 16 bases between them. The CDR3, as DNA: TGCGCCAGCAGTGAGTCCTTTTCTAGGACTACTAACACTGAAGCTTTCTTT. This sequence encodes CASSESFSRTTNTEAFF.

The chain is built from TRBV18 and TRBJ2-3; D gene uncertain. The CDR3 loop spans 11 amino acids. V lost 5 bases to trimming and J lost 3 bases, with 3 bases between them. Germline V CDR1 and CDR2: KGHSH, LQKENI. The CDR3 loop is CASSSTDTQYF. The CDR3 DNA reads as TGTGCCAGCTCATCGACAGATACGCAGTATTTT.

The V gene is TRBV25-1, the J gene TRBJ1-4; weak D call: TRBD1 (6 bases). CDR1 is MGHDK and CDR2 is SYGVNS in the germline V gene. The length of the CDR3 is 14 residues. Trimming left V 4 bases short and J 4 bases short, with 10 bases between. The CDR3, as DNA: TGTGCCAGCAGTGCAGGGGCCTATAATGAAAAACTGTTTTTT. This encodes CASSAGAYNEKLFF.

CDR3 nucleotide sequence: TGCGCCAGCAGCTTGGACGGACAGGGGCCCCAGGAGACCCAGTACTTC. This encodes CASSLDGQGPQETQYF. The V and J genes are TRBV5-1 and TRBJ2-5; TRBD1 matches at 9 bases. CDR1 is SGHRS, CDR2 YFSETQ, per germline. Unmatched junction bases numbered 8, after V lost 0 bases and J lost 5 bases. The CDR3 has 16 residues.

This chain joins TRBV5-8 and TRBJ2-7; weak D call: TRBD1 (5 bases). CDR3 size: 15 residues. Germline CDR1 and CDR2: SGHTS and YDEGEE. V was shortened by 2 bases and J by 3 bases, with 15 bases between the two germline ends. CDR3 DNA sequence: TGTGCCAGCAGCTTTGGTCAGGGTCTCTTCTACGAGCAGTACGTC. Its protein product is CASSFGQGLFYEQYV.

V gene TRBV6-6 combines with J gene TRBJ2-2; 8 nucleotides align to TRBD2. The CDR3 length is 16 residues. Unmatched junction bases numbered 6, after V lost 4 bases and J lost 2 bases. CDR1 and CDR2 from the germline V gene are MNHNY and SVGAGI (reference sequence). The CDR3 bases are TGTGCCAGCAGTTCCACCGGACTAGCTAACACCGGGGAGCTGTTTTTT. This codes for CASSSTGLANTGELFF.

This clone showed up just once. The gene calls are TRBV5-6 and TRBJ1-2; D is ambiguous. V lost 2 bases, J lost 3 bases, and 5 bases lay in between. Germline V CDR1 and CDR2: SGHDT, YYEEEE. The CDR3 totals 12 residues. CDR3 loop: CASSLQYYGYTF. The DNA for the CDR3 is TGTGCCAGCAGCTTACAATACTATGGCTACACCTTC.

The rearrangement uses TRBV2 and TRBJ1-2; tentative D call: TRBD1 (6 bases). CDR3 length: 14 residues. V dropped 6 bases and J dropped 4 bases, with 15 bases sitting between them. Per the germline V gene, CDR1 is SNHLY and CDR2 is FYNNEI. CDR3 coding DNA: TGTGCCAGCAGGCGCAGGGGTCGTGGCTATGGCTACACCTTC. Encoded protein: CASRRRGRGYGYTF.

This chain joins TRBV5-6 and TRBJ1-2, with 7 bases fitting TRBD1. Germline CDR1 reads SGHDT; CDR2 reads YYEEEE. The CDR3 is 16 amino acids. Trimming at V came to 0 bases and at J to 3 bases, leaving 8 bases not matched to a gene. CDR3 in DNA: TGTGCCAGCAGCTTGGTTGGACAGGAGACTCACTATGGCTACACCTTC. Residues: CASSLVGQETHYGYTF.

The CDR3 DNA follows: TGTGCCTGGGGTGCGAACTATGGCTACACCTTC. This sequence encodes CAWGANYGYTF. The chain employs TRBV30 and TRBJ1-2; no definite D call. This CDR3 has 11 residues. Trimming removed 5 bases at V and 2 bases at J, with 6 bases between. CDR1 and CDR2 (germline): GTSNPN, SVGIG (reference sequence).

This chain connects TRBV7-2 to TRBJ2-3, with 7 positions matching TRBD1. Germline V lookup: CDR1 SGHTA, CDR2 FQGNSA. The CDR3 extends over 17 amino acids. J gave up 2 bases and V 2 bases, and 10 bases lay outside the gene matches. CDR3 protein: CASSLIPPGQITDTQYF. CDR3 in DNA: TGTGCCAGCAGCTTAATCCCCCCGGGACAGATCACAGATACGCAGTATTTT.

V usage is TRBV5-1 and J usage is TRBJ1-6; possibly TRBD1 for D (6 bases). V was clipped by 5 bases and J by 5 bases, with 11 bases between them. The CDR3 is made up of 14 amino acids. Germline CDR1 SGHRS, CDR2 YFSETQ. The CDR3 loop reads CASRPRTDNSPLHF. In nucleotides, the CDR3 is TGCGCCAGCAGGCCTCGGACAGATAATTCACCCCTCCACTTT.

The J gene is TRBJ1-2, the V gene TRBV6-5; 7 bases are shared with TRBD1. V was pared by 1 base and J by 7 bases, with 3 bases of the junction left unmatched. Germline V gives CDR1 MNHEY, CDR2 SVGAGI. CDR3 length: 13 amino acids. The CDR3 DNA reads TGTGCCAGCAGTTACTATAGGGGGCTTGGCTACACCTTC. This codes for CASSYYRGLGYTF.

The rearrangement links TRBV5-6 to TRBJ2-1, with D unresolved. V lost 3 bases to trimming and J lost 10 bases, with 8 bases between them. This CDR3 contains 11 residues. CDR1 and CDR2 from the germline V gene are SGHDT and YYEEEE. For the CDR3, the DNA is TGTGCCAGCAGCTCCCGTCGGGAGCAGTTCTTC. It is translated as CASSSRREQFF.